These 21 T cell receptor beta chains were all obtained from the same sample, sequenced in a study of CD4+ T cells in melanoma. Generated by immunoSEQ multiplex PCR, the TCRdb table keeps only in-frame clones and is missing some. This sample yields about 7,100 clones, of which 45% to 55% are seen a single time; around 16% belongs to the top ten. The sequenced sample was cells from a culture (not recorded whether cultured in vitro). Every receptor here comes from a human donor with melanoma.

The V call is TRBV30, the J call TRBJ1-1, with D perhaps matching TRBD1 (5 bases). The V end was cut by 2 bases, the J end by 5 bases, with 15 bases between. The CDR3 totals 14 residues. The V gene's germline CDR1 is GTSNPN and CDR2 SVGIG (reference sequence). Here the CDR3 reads CAWSSLRGRTEAFF. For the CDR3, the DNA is TGTGCCTGGAGTTCCCTGAGGGGAAGGACTGAAGCTTTCTTT.

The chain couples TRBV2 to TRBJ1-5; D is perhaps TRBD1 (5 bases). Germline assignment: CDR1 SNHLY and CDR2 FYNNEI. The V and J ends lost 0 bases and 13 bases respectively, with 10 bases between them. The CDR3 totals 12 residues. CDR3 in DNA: TGTGCCAGCAGTGAAGCCCGCAGGGAACAGCATTTT. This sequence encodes CASSEARREQHF.

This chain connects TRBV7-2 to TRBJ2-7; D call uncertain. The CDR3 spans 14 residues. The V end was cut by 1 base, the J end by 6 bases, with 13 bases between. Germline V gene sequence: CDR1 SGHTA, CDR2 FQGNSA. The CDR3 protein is CASSLVQQLGEQYF. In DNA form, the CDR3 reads TGTGCCAGCAGCTTAGTTCAACAGTTAGGCGAGCAGTACTTC.

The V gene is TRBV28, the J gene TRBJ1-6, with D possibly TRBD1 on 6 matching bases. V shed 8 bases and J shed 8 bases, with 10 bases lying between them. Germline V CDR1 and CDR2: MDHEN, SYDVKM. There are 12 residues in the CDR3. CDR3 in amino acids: CASLGGYSPLHF. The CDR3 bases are TGTGCCAGCTTAGGGGGGTATTCACCCCTCCACTTT.

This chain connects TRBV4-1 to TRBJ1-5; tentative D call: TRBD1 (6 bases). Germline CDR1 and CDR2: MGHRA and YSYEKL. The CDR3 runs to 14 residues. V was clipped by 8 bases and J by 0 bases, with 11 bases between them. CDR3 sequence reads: CASARGDSNQPQHF. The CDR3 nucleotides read TGCGCCAGCGCAAGGGGGGATAGCAATCAGCCCCAGCATTTT.

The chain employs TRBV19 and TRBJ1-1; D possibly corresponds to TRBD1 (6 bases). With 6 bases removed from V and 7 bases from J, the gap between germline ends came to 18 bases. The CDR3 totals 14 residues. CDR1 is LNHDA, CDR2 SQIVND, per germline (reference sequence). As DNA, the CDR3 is TGTGCCAGTAGAATGAACAGGGATCAGGGTGAAGCTTTCTTT. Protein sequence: CASRMNRDQGEAFF.

CDR3 sequence: CASSESGLALKNEQFF. Here the CDR3 DNA reads TGCGCCAGCAGTGAGTCGGGACTAGCTTTAAAGAATGAGCAGTTCTTC. The chain has TRBV10-2 and TRBJ2-1; the match to TRBD2 covers 9 bases. CDR1 is WSHSY, CDR2 SAAADI, per germline. The J segment lost 7 bases and the V segment lost 0 bases, leaving 7 bases of the junction unmatched. This CDR3 has 16 amino acids.

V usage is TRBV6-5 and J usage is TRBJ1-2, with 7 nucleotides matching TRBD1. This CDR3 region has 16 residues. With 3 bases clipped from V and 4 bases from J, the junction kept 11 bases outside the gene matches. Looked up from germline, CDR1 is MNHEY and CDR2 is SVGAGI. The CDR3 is CASSYVDRASGYGYTF. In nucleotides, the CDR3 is TGTGCCAGCAGTTATGTCGACAGGGCCTCTGGCTATGGCTACACCTTC.

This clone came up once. CDR3 in amino acids: CASSVMPGQGAEQYF. In DNA, the CDR3 is TGTGCCAGCAGTGTAATGCCGGGACAGGGCGCCGAGCAGTACTTC. The chain has TRBV6-1 and TRBJ2-7; 9 positions agree with TRBD1. J gave up 6 bases and V 4 bases, and 10 bases lay outside the gene matches. This CDR3 contains 15 residues. CDR1 and CDR2 (germline): MNHNS, SASEGT.

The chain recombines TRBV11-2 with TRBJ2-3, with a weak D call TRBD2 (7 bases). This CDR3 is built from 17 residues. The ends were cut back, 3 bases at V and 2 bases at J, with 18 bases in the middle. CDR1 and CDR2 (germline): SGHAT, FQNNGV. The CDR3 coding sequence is TGTGCCAGCAGCTTGGGGAGGGGGGGCTGGGACACAGATACGCAGTATTTT. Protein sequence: CASSLGRGGWDTDTQYF. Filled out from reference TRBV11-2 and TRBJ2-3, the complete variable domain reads EAGVAQSPRYKIIEKRQSVAFWCNPISGHATLYWYQQILGQGPKLLIQFQNNGVVDDSQLPKDRFSAERLKGVDSTLKIQPAKLEDSAVYLCASSLGRGGWDTDTQYFGPGTRLTVL.

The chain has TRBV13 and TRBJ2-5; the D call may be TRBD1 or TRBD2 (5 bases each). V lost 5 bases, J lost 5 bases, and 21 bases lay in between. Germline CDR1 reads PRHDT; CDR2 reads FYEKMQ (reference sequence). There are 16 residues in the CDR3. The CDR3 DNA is TGTGCCAGCAGCACCCGGGGCAGAAGAAGGGGCGAGACCCAGTACTTC. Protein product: CASSTRGRRRGETQYF.

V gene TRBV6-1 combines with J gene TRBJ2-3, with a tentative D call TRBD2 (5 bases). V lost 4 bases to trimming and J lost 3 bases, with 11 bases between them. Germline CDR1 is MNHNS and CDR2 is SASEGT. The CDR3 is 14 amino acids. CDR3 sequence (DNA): TGTGCCAGCAGTGTTTTGGAGGTGACAGATACGCAGTATTTT. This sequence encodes CASSVLEVTDTQYF.

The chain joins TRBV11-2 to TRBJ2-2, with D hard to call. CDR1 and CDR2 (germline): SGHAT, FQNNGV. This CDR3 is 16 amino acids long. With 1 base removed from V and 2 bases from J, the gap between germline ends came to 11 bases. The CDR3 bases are TGTGCCAGCAGCTTAGTAGCAGGCATCAACACCGGGGAGCTGTTTTTT. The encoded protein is CASSLVAGINTGELFF.

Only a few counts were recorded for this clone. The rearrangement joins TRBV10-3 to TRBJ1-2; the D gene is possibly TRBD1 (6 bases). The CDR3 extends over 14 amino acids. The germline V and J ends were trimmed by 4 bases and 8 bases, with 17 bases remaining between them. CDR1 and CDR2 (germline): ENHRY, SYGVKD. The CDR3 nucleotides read TGTGCCATCAGTGGATCCGGGACACCCCGAGGCTACACCTTC. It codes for CAISGSGTPRGYTF.

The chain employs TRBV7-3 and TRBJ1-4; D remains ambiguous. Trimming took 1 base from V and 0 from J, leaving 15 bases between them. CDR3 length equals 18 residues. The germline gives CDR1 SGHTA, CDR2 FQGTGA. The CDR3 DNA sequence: TGTGCCAGCAGCTTAAGAGGGCCCGTCAGTGCAACTAATGAAAAACTGTTTTTT. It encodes CASSLRGPVSATNEKLFF.

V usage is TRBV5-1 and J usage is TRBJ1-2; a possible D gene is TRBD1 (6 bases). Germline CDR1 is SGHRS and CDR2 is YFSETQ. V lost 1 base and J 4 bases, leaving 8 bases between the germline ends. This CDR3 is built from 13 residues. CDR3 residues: CASSLTGLYGYTF. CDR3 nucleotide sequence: TGCGCCAGCAGCTTGACAGGGCTCTATGGCTACACCTTC.

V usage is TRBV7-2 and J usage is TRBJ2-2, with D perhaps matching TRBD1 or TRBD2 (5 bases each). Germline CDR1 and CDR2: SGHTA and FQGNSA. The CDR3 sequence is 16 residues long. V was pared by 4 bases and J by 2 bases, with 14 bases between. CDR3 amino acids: CASSSGTAYNTGELFF. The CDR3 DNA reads TGTGCCAGCAGCTCCGGGACCGCCTATAACACCGGGGAGCTGTTTTTT.

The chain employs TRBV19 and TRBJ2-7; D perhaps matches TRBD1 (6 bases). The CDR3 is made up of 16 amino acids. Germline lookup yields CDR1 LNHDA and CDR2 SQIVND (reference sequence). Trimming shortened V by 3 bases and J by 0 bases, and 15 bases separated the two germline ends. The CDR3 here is CASSIPRGRHSYEQYF. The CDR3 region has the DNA TGTGCCAGTAGTATCCCCAGGGGCCGACACTCCTACGAGCAGTACTTC.

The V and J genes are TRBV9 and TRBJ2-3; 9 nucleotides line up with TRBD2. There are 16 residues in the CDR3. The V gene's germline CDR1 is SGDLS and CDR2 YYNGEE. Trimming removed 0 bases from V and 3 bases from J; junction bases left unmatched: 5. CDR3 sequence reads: CASSVVGSGGTDTQYF. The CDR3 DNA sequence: TGTGCCAGCAGCGTAGTTGGGAGCGGGGGGACAGATACGCAGTATTTT.

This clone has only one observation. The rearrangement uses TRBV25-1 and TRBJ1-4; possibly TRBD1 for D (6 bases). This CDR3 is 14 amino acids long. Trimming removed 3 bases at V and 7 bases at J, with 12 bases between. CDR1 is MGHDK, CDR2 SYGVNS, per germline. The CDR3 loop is CASSEAGAVEKLFF. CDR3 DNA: TGTGCCAGCAGTGAGGCAGGGGCTGTTGAAAAACTGTTTTTT.

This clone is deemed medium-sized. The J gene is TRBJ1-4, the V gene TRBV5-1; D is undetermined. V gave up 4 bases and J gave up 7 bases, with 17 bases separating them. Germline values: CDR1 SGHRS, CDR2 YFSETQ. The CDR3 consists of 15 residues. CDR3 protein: CASSPWATPAEKLFF. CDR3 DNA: TGCGCCAGCAGCCCCTGGGCAACTCCGGCTGAAAAACTGTTTTTT. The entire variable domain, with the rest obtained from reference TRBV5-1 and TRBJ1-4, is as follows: KAGVTQTPRYLIKTRGQQVTLSCSPISGHRSVSWYQQTPGQGLQFLFEYFSETQRNKGNFPGRFSGRQFSNSRSEMNVSTLELGDSALYLCASSPWATPAEKLFFGSGTQLSVL.